The 19 T cell receptor beta chains below come from one sample, sequenced in a study of shared clonotypes between healthy human individuals. Only CD45RO-negative cells positively selected for CCR7 counted as naive CD8 cells, so terminally differentiated effector memory CD45RA+ cells were excluded. The method was immunoSEQ multiplex PCR; TCRdb's version includes in-frame clones alone and lacks a portion of them. This repertoire shows about 2,100,000 clones, 93% found once; its top ten account for around 1.7%. Material: naive CD8+ T cells from PBMCs. Every receptor here comes from a man aged 18 to 35 in good health. Some clones in this sample may be carry-over from other donors' samples.

The chain links TRBV19 to TRBJ1-1, with no clear D. The CDR3 runs 13 residues. V dropped 6 bases and J dropped 4 bases, with 12 bases sitting between them. Germline V gene data show CDR1 as LNHDA and CDR2 as SQIVND (reference sequence). The CDR3 region is CASRTAGGTEAFF. In DNA form, the CDR3 reads TGTGCCAGTAGGACGGCGGGAGGCACTGAAGCTTTCTTT.

A few counts support this clone. This sample also contains other DNA sequences that code for the same CDR3. This rearrangement joins TRBV28 to TRBJ1-1; D may be TRBD1 (5 bases). This CDR3 has 13 amino acids. The V gene's germline CDR1 is MDHEN and CDR2 SYDVKM. Deletions cut 5 bases from V and 0 bases from J, with 7 bases between. For the CDR3, the DNA is TGTGCCAGCAGTGGGGGACTGAACACTGAAGCTTTCTTT. Protein sequence: CASSGGLNTEAFF.

The rearrangement joins TRBV6-5 to TRBJ1-1, with D tentatively TRBD1 (5 bases). Germline CDR1 reads MNHEY; CDR2 reads SVGAGI. CDR3 length: 13 residues. Trimming removed 6 bases from V and 10 bases from J, with 18 bases in between. CDR3 DNA sequence: TGTGCCAGCAGGGGGGGGATCGGGGATACAGCTTTCTTT. It is translated as CASRGGIGDTAFF.

V gene TRBV19 combines with J gene TRBJ2-3; 8 positions agree with TRBD1. Per germline, CDR1 LNHDA and CDR2 SQIVND (reference sequence). The CDR3 has 17 residues. V gave up 4 bases and J gave up 0 bases; unmatched junction bases: 9. The CDR3 bases are TGTGCCAGTAGTACCCATTGGACAGGGCCTAGCACAGATACGCAGTATTTT. Amino acids: CASSTHWTGPSTDTQYF.

The sample holds one count of this clone. The gene calls are TRBV27 and TRBJ2-7, with 7 bases identical to TRBD1. CDR3 length: 13 residues. Per germline, CDR1 MNHEY and CDR2 SMNVEV (reference sequence). V was pared by 6 bases and J by 1 base, with 3 bases of the junction left unmatched. Here the CDR3 DNA reads TGTGCCAGCAGAACAGGGGTGTCCTACGAGCAGTACTTC. Protein product: CASRTGVSYEQYF.

The chain uses TRBV2 and TRBJ2-1, with no clear D. Trimming took off 9 bases at V and 9 bases at J, with 15 bases between the two ends. The CDR3 consists of 12 residues. Germline assignment: CDR1 SNHLY and CDR2 FYNNEI. CDR3 in amino acids: CARKNPPGEQFF. In DNA, the CDR3 is TGTGCCAGGAAGAACCCGCCGGGTGAGCAGTTCTTC.

The chain couples TRBV4-2 to TRBJ2-7; 7 nucleotides line up with TRBD2. CDR3 length equals 17 residues. With 0 bases clipped from V and 2 bases from J, the junction kept 10 bases outside the gene matches. Germline V gene data show CDR1 as LGHNA and CDR2 as YNFKEQ. Here the CDR3 reads CASSQDRAGARPYEQYF. In nucleotides, the CDR3 is TGTGCCAGCAGCCAAGATAGGGCGGGAGCCCGCCCCTACGAGCAGTACTTC.

The chain is built from TRBV27 and TRBJ2-2; 7 nucleotides line up with TRBD2. The CDR3 runs to 16 residues. Germline CDR1 is MNHEY and CDR2 is SMNVEV (reference sequence). Trimming removed 1 base from V and 3 bases from J; junction bases left unmatched: 5. The DNA for the CDR3 is TGTGCCAGCAGTTTATGGCAGGGAGGGGACACCGGGGAGCTGTTTTTT. Protein product: CASSLWQGGDTGELFF.

On this clone itself: This same CDR3 is encoded by further DNA sequences in the sample. V usage is TRBV29-1 and J usage is TRBJ2-7; tentatively, D is TRBD2 (5 bases). Germline CDR1 is SQVTM and CDR2 is ANQGSEA. This CDR3 spans 13 amino acids. V was cut by 2 bases and J by 2 bases, with 10 bases left in between. CDR3 protein: CSVEKGSPYEQYF. The CDR3 coding sequence is TGCAGCGTTGAAAAAGGGAGCCCCTACGAGCAGTACTTC.

Here the CDR3 reads CASSFWRDEAFF. For the CDR3, the DNA is TGTGCCAGCAGCTTTTGGAGAGATGAAGCTTTCTTT. The chain recombines TRBV11-2 with TRBJ1-1; no reliable D call. The CDR3 is 12 residues long. V gave up 3 bases and J gave up 7 bases, with 9 bases separating them. Per germline, CDR1 SGHAT and CDR2 FQNNGV. The variable domain in full, with the rest retrieved from reference TRBV11-2 and TRBJ1-1, is EAGVAQSPRYKIIEKRQSVAFWCNPISGHATLYWYQQILGQGPKLLIQFQNNGVVDDSQLPKDRFSAERLKGVDSTLKIQPAKLEDSAVYLCASSFWRDEAFFGQGTRLTVV.

This chain links TRBV19 with TRBJ1-5, with a tentative D call TRBD1 (5 bases). The ends were cut back, 9 bases at V and 6 bases at J, with 21 bases in the middle. The length of the CDR3 is 15 residues. The germline V gene has CDR1 LNHDA and CDR2 SQIVND (reference sequence). CDR3 protein: CASRSHGGSTQPQHF. In nucleotides, the CDR3 is TGTGCCAGCCGCTCTCATGGGGGTTCGACTCAGCCCCAGCATTTT.

This rearrangement joins TRBV19 to TRBJ2-1; a possible D gene is TRBD2 (5 bases). V was pared by 5 bases and J by 4 bases, with 9 bases between. The germline V gene has CDR1 LNHDA and CDR2 SQIVND (reference sequence). CDR3 size: 13 residues. The CDR3 nucleotides read TGTGCCAGTAGTCCGCGGGTTTACAATGAGCAGTTCTTC. Translation: CASSPRVYNEQFF.

V is TRBV28 and J is TRBJ2-7; 7 nucleotides align to TRBD2. The trim removed 4 bases at V and 5 bases at J, leaving 8 bases unmatched. The CDR3 has 14 residues. Germline-derived CDR1 and CDR2 are MDHEN and SYDVKM. The CDR3 sequence: CASSSRGGVDEQYF. CDR3 nucleotide sequence: TGTGCCAGCAGTTCCCGGGGAGGGGTGGACGAGCAGTACTTC.

This rearrangement joins TRBV7-9 to TRBJ2-1, with TRBD1 matching over 7 bases. Germline V CDR1 and CDR2: SEHNR, FQNEAQ (reference sequence). J was trimmed by 7 bases and V by 5 bases; bases with no gene match: 14. The CDR3 consists of 16 residues. The CDR3 nucleotides are TGTGCCAGCAGCCCGACAGGGTGGGGTAGGGTGAATGAGCAGTTCTTC. Residues: CASSPTGWGRVNEQFF.

The chain links TRBV30 to TRBJ2-4; D is possibly TRBD1 or TRBD2 (7 bases each). The germline V gene encodes CDR1 GTSNPN and CDR2 SVGIG (reference sequence). Trimming removed 0 bases from V and 13 bases from J, with 16 bases in between. The CDR3 has 13 amino acids. The CDR3 spells CAWSVMGGGQQYF. The CDR3 DNA reads TGTGCCTGGAGTGTCATGGGCGGGGGACAGCAGTACTTC. The whole variable domain, filled in from reference TRBV30 and TRBJ2-4, reads SQTIHQWPATLVQPVGSPLSLECTVEGTSNPNLYWYRQAAGRGLQLLFYSVGIGQISSEVPQNLSASRPQDRQFILSSKKLLLSDSGFYLCAWSVMGGGQQYFGAGTRLSVL.

This clone occurred a few times. Other DNA sequences in the same sample also yield this CDR3. This rearrangement joins TRBV27 to TRBJ2-7, with unresolved D. Per germline, CDR1 MNHEY and CDR2 SMNVEV (reference sequence). V lost 3 bases and J 0 bases, leaving 6 bases between the germline ends. The CDR3 is made up of 13 amino acids. DNA for the CDR3: TGTGCCAGCAGTTTCGGCACCTCCTACGAGCAGTACTTC. It is translated as CASSFGTSYEQYF.

The chain employs TRBV20-1 and TRBJ1-2; no definite D call. CDR3 length: 11 residues. Germline V gives CDR1 DFQATT, CDR2 SNEGSKA (reference sequence). Trimming shortened V by 0 bases and J by 7 bases, and 6 bases separated the two germline ends. Here the CDR3 DNA reads TGCAGTGCTAGAGATCCGACTGGCTACACCTTC. As protein: CSARDPTGYTF.

This clone occurred once. The V gene is TRBV5-1, the J gene TRBJ1-1, with D unclear. The germline CDR1 and CDR2 sequences are SGHRS and YFSETQ. CDR3 length equals 14 residues. V lost 0 bases to trimming and J lost 1 base, with 7 bases between them. The CDR3: CASSLAWQNTEAFF. The CDR3 DNA follows: TGCGCCAGCAGCTTGGCATGGCAGAACACTGAAGCTTTCTTT.

This chain uses TRBV7-2 with TRBJ2-5; D is unclear. CDR3 length equals 15 residues. CDR1 and CDR2 from the germline V gene are SGHTA and FQGNSA. The germline V and J ends were trimmed by 5 bases and 5 bases, with 18 bases remaining between them. The CDR3 spells CASSRDGMPAETQYF. In DNA, the CDR3 is TGTGCCAGCAGCCGCGATGGAATGCCGGCGGAGACCCAGTACTTC.